This T cell receptor (beta chain) was identified during a study of CD8 T cells in Susac syndrome. With random hexamers, reverse transcription was performed on about 0.5 to 1 ug of RNA. TCRdb processed the immunoSEQ multiplex PCR reads anew with MiXCR; each CDR3 protein has one entry. The sample contains about 140,000 distinct CDR3 sequences, roughly 95% of which appear only once. There are 15 residues in the CDR3. V lost 1 base and J 9 bases, leaving 17 bases between the germline ends. CDR1 and CDR2 (germline): SGHNT, YYREEE (reference sequence). The rearrangement joins TRBV5-4 to TRBJ2-4; maybe TRBD1 (6 bases). The sequenced sample was CD4+ T cells from PBMCs. This receptor was taken from a human donor with multiple sclerosis. The CDR3 protein is CASSLSVTGLGIQYF. The CDR3 region has the DNA TGTGCCAGCAGCTTGAGCGTTACAGGGCTGGGCATTCAGTACTTC. The complete variable domain, with remaining parts taken from reference TRBV5-4 and TRBJ2-4, reads ETGVTQSPTHLIKTRGQQVTLRCSSQSGHNTVSWYQQALGQGPQFIFQYYREEENGRGNFPPRFSGLQFPNYSSELNVNALELDDSALYLCASSLSVTGLGIQYFGAGTRLSVL.